Below, 12 T cell receptor beta chains from the same sample are listed, as sequenced in a study of cytomegalovirus exposure and HLA in healthy donors. Vbeta (60) and Jbeta (13) primers were used in the PCR. TCRdb's table, derived via immunoSEQ multiplex PCR, lists solely in-frame clones and lacks some. The repertoire has 95,000 to 150,000 clones, more than 80% of them found once; the top ten carry 7.5% to 9.5%. The source material was PBMCs. The receptor source for this set is a young man in good health and CMV-seropositive.

The CDR3 protein is CASSLGSTRGQETQYF. CDR3 DNA sequence: TGCGCCAGCAGCTTGGGTTCGACGAGGGGGCAAGAGACCCAGTACTTC. The chain links TRBV5-1 to TRBJ2-5, with TRBD1 as a possible D gene (6 bases). The ends were cut back, 0 bases at V and 2 bases at J, with 14 bases in the middle. This CDR3 is built from 16 residues. From germline, CDR1 is SGHRS and CDR2 YFSETQ.

V and J are TRBV2 and TRBJ2-2; D possibly corresponds to TRBD2 (6 bases). Trimming shortened V by 5 bases and J by 0 bases, and 22 bases separated the two germline ends. CDR3 size: 19 residues. Germline V gene data show CDR1 as SNHLY and CDR2 as FYNNEI. DNA for the CDR3: TGTGCCAGCAGTCGTTGGAGTTTAGCGGCACAGGCGAACACCGGGGAGCTGTTTTTT. Translated, it gives CASSRWSLAAQANTGELFF. Full variable domain (outside the CDR3, taken from reference TRBV2 and TRBJ2-2): EPEVTQTPSHQVTQMGQEVILRCVPISNHLYFYWYRQILGQKVEFLVSFYNNEISEKSEIFDDQFSVERPDGSNFTLKIRSTKLEDSAMYFCASSRWSLAAQANTGELFFGEGSRLTVL.

Worth noting for this clone: Compared with germline, one end of the junction differs, possibly owing to a read error. Other DNA sequences within the sample encode an identical CDR3. The chain is built from TRBV6-5 and TRBJ1-1, with D unclear. The germline CDR1 and CDR2 sequences are MNHEY and SVGAGI. The CDR3 runs to 13 residues. CDR3 sequence (DNA): TGTGCCAGCAGCTACTTCGGGAGCCATGAAGCTTTCTTT. Its translation: CASSYFGSHEAFF.

V usage is TRBV23-1 and J usage is TRBJ1-3; TRBD1 agrees at 8 bases. TRBV23-1 is classed as an ORF, of uncertain function. CDR3 length equals 16 residues. Trimming cost V 3 bases and J 3 bases; bases outside gene matches: 7. CDR3 in DNA: TGCGCCAGCAGTCAGAAGGGACAGGAGTTTGGAAACACCATATATTTT. Its protein is CASSQKGQEFGNTIYF.

The chain links TRBV10-2 to TRBJ1-5; possibly TRBD1 for D (5 bases). V was trimmed by 4 bases and J by 7 bases, leaving 17 bases between them. The CDR3 is 15 residues long. Germline V gene sequence: CDR1 WSHSY, CDR2 SAAADI. The CDR3 DNA reads as TGCGCCAGCAGTGTCCCGGGTAGGGGCCGGCAGCCCCAGCATTTT. It encodes CASSVPGRGRQPQHF.

The chain couples TRBV5-1 to TRBJ2-7, with D maybe TRBD1 (5 bases). CDR3 length: 18 residues. V was pared by 0 bases and J by 1 base, with 20 bases between. Germline CDR1 is SGHRS and CDR2 is YFSETQ. CDR3 coding DNA: TGCGCCAGCAGCTTGGCTCCCCCCCTACTCGACAGATCCTACGAGCAGTACTTC. Its translation is CASSLAPPLLDRSYEQYF.

The V gene is TRBV13, the J gene TRBJ2-1, with 12 bases identical to TRBD2. V lost 4 bases to trimming and J lost 7 bases; unmatched junction nucleotides: 5. Germline CDR1 and CDR2: PRHDT and FYEKMQ (reference sequence). The CDR3 has 15 amino acids. The CDR3 sequence: CASSSSGGARNEQFF. CDR3 sequence (DNA): TGTGCCAGCAGCTCTAGCGGGGGGGCTCGTAATGAGCAGTTCTTC.

The chain uses TRBV27 and TRBJ1-2, with D tentatively TRBD1 (5 bases). Germline CDR1 is MNHEY and CDR2 is SMNVEV (reference sequence). This CDR3 has 14 residues. V lost 6 bases and J 1 base, leaving 12 bases between the germline ends. The CDR3 region is CASSPDSFNYGYTF. The CDR3 DNA follows: TGTGCCAGCAGCCCAGACAGTTTTAACTATGGCTACACCTTC.

The chain has TRBV19 and TRBJ2-6, with D hard to call. Trimming removed 7 bases from V and 1 base from J, with 8 bases in between. Germline assignment: CDR1 LNHDA and CDR2 SQIVND (reference sequence). The CDR3 has 14 residues. CDR3 amino acids: CASIEESGANVLTF. CDR3 DNA: TGTGCCAGTATTGAGGAATCTGGGGCCAACGTCCTGACTTTC.

This clone appeared once. The V gene is TRBV5-1, the J gene TRBJ1-1; 9 bases are shared with TRBD1. CDR1 and CDR2 from the germline V gene are SGHRS and YFSETQ. V shed 4 bases and J 1 base; nucleotides not matched to a gene: 8. The CDR3 totals 16 residues. CDR3 nucleotide sequence: TGCGCCAGCAGCATGTACAGGGGGCTTGCGAACACTGAAGCTTTCTTT. Translated, it gives CASSMYRGLANTEAFF.

This clone was seen just once. V is TRBV9 and J is TRBJ2-2; D not certain. V gave up 4 bases and J gave up 4 bases, with 8 bases separating them. Germline V gene sequence: CDR1 SGDLS, CDR2 YYNGEE. The CDR3 extends over 13 amino acids. CDR3 sequence reads: CASSRPSTGELFF. Here the CDR3 DNA reads TGTGCCAGCAGCCGACCTAGCACCGGGGAGCTGTTTTTT.

The rearrangement joins TRBV30 to TRBJ2-5, with D possibly TRBD1 on 6 matching bases. The end of the DNA is better explained by TRBJ2-7, so the J call may be wrong. The CDR3 has 15 amino acids. CDR1 and CDR2 from the germline V gene are GTSNPN and SVGIG (reference sequence). CDR3 amino acids: CAWSTGRGSHYEQYF. The CDR3 DNA reads as TGTGCCTGGTCGACGGGAAGGGGGTCCCACTACGAGCAGTACTTC.